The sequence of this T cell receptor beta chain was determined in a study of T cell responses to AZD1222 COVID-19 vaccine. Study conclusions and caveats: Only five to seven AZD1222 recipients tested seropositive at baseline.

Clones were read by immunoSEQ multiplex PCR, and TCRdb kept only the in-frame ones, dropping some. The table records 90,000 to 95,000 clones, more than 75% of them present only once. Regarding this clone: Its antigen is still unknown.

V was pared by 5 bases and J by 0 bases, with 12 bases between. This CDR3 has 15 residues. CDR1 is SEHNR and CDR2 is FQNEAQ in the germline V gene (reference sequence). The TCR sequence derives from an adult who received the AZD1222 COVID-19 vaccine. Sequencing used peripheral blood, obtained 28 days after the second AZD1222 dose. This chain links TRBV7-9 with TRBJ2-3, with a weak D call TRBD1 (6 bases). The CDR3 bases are TGTGCCAGCAGCCGAGGACAGTTTAGCACAGATACGCAGTATTTT. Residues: CASSRGQFSTDTQYF. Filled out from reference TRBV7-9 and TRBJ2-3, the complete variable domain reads DTGVSQNPRHKITKRGQNVTFRCDPISEHNRLYWYRQTLGQGPEFLTYFQNEAQLEKSRLLSDRFSAERPKGSFSTLEIQRTEQGDSAMYLCASSRGQFSTDTQYFGPGTRLTVL.